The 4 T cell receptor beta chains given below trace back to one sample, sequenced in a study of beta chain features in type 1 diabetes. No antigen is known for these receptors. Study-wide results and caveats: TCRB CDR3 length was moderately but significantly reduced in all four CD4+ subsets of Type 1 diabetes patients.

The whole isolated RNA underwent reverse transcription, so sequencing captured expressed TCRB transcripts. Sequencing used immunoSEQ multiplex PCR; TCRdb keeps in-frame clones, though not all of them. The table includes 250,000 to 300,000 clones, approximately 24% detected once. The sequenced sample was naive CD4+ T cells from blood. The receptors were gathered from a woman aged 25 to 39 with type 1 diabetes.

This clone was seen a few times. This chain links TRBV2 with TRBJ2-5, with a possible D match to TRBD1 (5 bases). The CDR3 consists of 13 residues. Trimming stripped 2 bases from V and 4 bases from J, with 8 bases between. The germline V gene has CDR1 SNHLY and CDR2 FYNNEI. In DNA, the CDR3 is TGTGCCAGCAGTGAAATAAGGGGAGAGACCCAGTACTTC. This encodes CASSEIRGETQYF.

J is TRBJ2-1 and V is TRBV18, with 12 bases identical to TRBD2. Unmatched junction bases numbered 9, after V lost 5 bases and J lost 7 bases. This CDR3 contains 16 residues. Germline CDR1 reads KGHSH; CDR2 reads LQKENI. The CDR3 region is CASSYPTSGSRNEQFF. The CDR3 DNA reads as TGTGCCAGCTCATACCCGACTAGCGGGAGCAGGAATGAGCAGTTCTTC.

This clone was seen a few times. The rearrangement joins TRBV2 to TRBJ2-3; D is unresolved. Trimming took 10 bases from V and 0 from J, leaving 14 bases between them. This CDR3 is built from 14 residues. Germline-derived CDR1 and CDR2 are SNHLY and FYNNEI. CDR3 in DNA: TGTGCCAACAAGGCGGCCCAGAGCACAGATACGCAGTATTTT. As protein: CANKAAQSTDTQYF. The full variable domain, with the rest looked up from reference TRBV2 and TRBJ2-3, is EPEVTQTPSHQVTQMGQEVILRCVPISNHLYFYWYRQILGQKVEFLVSFYNNEISEKSEIFDDQFSVERPDGSNFTLKIRSTKLEDSAMYFCANKAAQSTDTQYFGPGTRLTVL.

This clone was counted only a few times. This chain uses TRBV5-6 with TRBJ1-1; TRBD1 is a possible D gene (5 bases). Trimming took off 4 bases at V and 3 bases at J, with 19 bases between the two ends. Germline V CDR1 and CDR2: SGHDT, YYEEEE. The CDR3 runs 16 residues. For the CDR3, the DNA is TGTGCCAGCAGCCTGGAGGCAGGGTGGGTGGACACTGAAGCTTTCTTT. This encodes CASSLEAGWVDTEAFF. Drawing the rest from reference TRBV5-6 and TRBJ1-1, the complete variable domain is DAGVTQSPTHLIKTRGQQVTLRCSPKSGHDTVSWYQQALGQGPQFIFQYYEEEERQRGNFPDRFSGHQFPNYSSELNVNALLLGDSALYLCASSLEAGWVDTEAFFGQGTRLTVV.